The rows below give T cell receptor beta chains drawn from one sample of a study of blood T cell repertoires in COVID-19. Profiled with immunoSEQ multiplex PCR; TCRdb holds only in-frame clones, not every one. The sample consists of some 190,000 clones, 70% to 90% of them appearing once. Sequencing used peripheral blood. These receptors all stem from a woman in her thirties or forties who had recovered from COVID-19. The CDR3 runs from the conserved cysteine through the conserved F or W. D genes are given only for firm matches. The size entry is marked missing in some rows and otherwise reads once, few, many or a size class.

.	few	TRBJ1-1	TRBV29-1	TGCAGCGTGAGACAGCTTGAAGCTTTCTTT	CSVRQLEAFF
TRBD2	once	TRBJ2-5	TRBV5-1	TGCGCCAGCAGCTTGGGCGGGAGGGCCGGCCAAGAGACCCAGTACTTC	CASSLGGRAGQETQYF
TRBD1	.	TRBJ1-2	TRBV29-1	TGCAGCGTTGGAGAGGGGGCGGCTAACTATGGCTACACCTTC	CSVGEGAANYGYTF
.	.	TRBJ2-5	TRBV5-1	TGCGCCAGCAGCTTGGGCCAAACACAAGAGACCCAGTACTTC	CASSLGQTQETQYF
TRBD1	.	TRBJ1-2	TRBV30	TGTGCCTTAAAACAGGGGGCGGGTGGCTACACCTTC	CALKQGAGGYTF
TRBD1	.	TRBJ1-1	TRBV15	TGTGCCACCAGCAGAGTGACAGGGGTTGGCACTGAAGCTTTCTTT	CATSRVTGVGTEAFF
.	.	TRBJ1-2	TRBV21-1	TGTGCCAGCAGCTTCTCAGGGTATGGCTACACCTTC	CASSFSGYGYTF
.	.	TRBJ1-3	TRBV30	TGTGCCTGGAGTTCTCCGTGGGGAGGAGGGTCTGGAAACACCATATATTTT	CAWSSPWGGGSGNTIYF
.	.	TRBJ2-7	TRBV5-6	TGTGCCAGCAGCGAATATACCGGGACTGGTCCTTGGAAGGAGCAGTACTTC	CASSEYTGTGPWKEQYF
.	.	TRBJ2-7	TRBV27	TGTGCCAGCAGTCACCTAACTGGACAGAGCTCCTACGAGCAGTACTTC	CASSHLTGQSSYEQYF
TRBD1	many	TRBJ2-6	TRBV6-5	TGTGCCTCCTCCGACAGGGCTGGGGCCAACGTCCTGACTTTC	CASSDRAGANVLTF
TRBD1	.	TRBJ2-7	TRBV9	TGTGCCAGCAGCGTTAATTCAGGGGGCTACGAGCAGTACTTC	CASSVNSGGYEQYF
TRBD1	.	TRBJ2-2	TRBV9	TGTGCCAGCAGCGCCGGGACAGGGGTAACCGGGGAGCTGTTTTTT	CASSAGTGVTGELFF
.	.	TRBJ1-2	TRBV19	TGTGCCAGTAGAGGACAAAATTCTAACTATGGCTACACCTTC	CASRGQNSNYGYTF
.	.	TRBJ1-3	TRBV7-6	TGTGCCAGCAGTCTCTCTGGAAACACCATATATTTT	CASSLSGNTIYF
.	.	TRBJ1-4	TRBV18	TGTGCCAGCTCACCAGGCACAGTACGGGAAAAACTGTTTTTT	CASSPGTVREKLFF
TRBD1	.	TRBJ2-2	TRBV2	TGTGCCAGCAGGGGTGGGACAGGGGTCGCCGGGGAGCTGTTTTTT	CASRGGTGVAGELFF
.	.	TRBJ1-3	TRBV7-9	TGTGCCAGCAGCTTAGTAGCCGCGGTCGGGGGAAACACCATATATTTT	CASSLVAAVGGNTIYF
.	.	TRBJ2-1	TRBV7-8	TGTGCCAGCAGCTTATACGGTGAGGATGAGCAGTTCTTC	CASSLYGEDEQFF
.	.	TRBJ2-2	TRBV11-3	TGTGCCAGCAGCTTGTCTGGGGCGGGGGAGCTGTTTTTT	CASSLSGAGELFF
TRBD1	.	TRBJ2-2	TRBV30	TGTGCCTGGAGTGTACAGGGGGCGGGGGAGCTGTTTTTT	CAWSVQGAGELFF
.	.	TRBJ1-1	TRBV14	TGTGCCAGCAGCCAGGGGAGGAGGACCCTTAACACTGAAGCTTTCTTT	CASSQGRRTLNTEAFF
TRBD1	.	TRBJ1-2	TRBV6-5	TGTGCCAGCAGTTCTAGAGACAGGGGGTACTATGGCTACACCTTC	CASSSRDRGYYGYTF
.	.	TRBJ2-3	TRBV12-3/TRBV12-4	TGTGCCAGCAGTCCGACTACAGATACGCAGTATTTT	CASSPTTDTQYF
.	.	TRBJ2-3	TRBV3-1/TRBV3-2	TGTGCCAGCAGCCAAGGTGCACTAGCCAGCACAGATACGCAGTATTTT	CASSQGALASTDTQYF
.	.	TRBJ2-1	TRBV27	TGTGCCAGCACCGCAGGAGGGGGCTTCTACAATGAGCAGTTCTTC	CASTAGGGFYNEQFF
TRBD1	.	TRBJ2-7	TRBV7-3	TGTGCCAGCAGCCCGAGTCAGGGGGCCTACGAGCAGTACTTC	CASSPSQGAYEQYF
.	.	TRBJ1-2	TRBV19	TGTGCCAGTAGTTACGGGGGTACAAAGAACTATGGCTACACCTTC	CASSYGGTKNYGYTF
TRBD1	.	TRBJ1-4	TRBV11-2	TGTGCCAGCAGCTTAAACCAGGGGGCAGGTGAAAAACTGTTTTTT	CASSLNQGAGEKLFF
TRBD1	.	TRBJ1-1	TRBV28	TGTGCCAGCAGTTCACCTTCAGGGGGCTACACTGAAGCTTTCTTT	CASSSPSGGYTEAFF
.	.	TRBJ2-5	TRBV5-6	TGTGCCAGCAGCTTGAGGCGTTTGGGCAGGGAGACCCAGTACTTC	CASSLRRLGRETQYF
.	.	TRBJ2-5	TRBV11-3	TGTGCCAGCAGCTTAAGGCAGGGTCTTCAAGAGACCCAGTACTTC	CASSLRQGLQETQYF
.	.	TRBJ2-1	TRBV2	TGTGCCAGCAGTGCCATGGCCTTAAGGGCGGGCAATGAGCAGTTCTTC	CASSAMALRAGNEQFF
.	.	TRBJ1-1	TRBV3-1/TRBV3-2	TGTGCCAGCAGCCAATATCGGAACACTGAAGCTTTCTTT	CASSQYRNTEAFF
TRBD1	.	TRBJ2-7	TRBV3-1/TRBV3-2	TGTGCCAGCAGCCAAGGACAGGGGGCAAACGAGCAGTACTTC	CASSQGQGANEQYF
.	.	TRBJ1-5	TRBV30	TGTGCCTGGAGTCGGCAGGGGAATCAGCCCCAGCATTTT	CAWSRQGNQPQHF
TRBD2	.	TRBJ2-1	TRBV7-6	TGTGCCAGCAGCTTATCCAGCGGGGACCACAATGAGCAGTTCTTC	CASSLSSGDHNEQFF
TRBD1	once	TRBJ1-1	TRBV19	TGTGCCAGTAGTAGCCAGGGGGCGGTGGGCACTGAAGCTTTCTTT	CASSSQGAVGTEAFF
TRBD1	.	TRBJ1-5	TRBV29-1	TGCAGCGCGGGACAGGGGAGTGATCAGCCCCAGCATTTT	CSAGQGSDQPQHF
.	.	TRBJ2-1	TRBV9	TGTGCCAGCAGCGCCCTCGGAGAGTCGTACAATGAGCAGTTCTTC	CASSALGESYNEQFF
TRBD2	.	TRBJ2-2	TRBV9	TGTGCCAGCAGCGTAGCTAGACTAGCGGGAGCCCCCACCGGGGAGCTGTTTTTT	CASSVARLAGAPTGELFF
.	.	TRBJ2-1	TRBV9	TGTGCCAGCAGCGTAGCTCCAGCGGGCTACCCCTACAATGAGCAGTTCTTC	CASSVAPAGYPYNEQFF
.	few	TRBJ1-1	TRBV28	TGTGCCAGCAGCCCCGTTTTGTCTGAAGCTTTCTTT	CASSPVLSEAFF
TRBD2	.	TRBJ2-7	TRBV20-1	TGCAGTGCTAGTCCCCCGGGACTAGCGGCCTACGAGCAGTACTTC	CSASPPGLAAYEQYF
TRBD1	.	TRBJ1-1	TRBV19	TGTGCCAGTAGTGCGGGACAGGGCATGAACACTGAAGCTTTCTTT	CASSAGQGMNTEAFF
.	.	TRBJ2-1	TRBV27	TGTGCCAGCAGTTTATCGCGACTAGGACCCTACAATGAGCAGTTCTTC	CASSLSRLGPYNEQFF
TRBD1	.	TRBJ1-3	TRBV11-3	TGTGCCAGCAGCTCGACCGACAGGGGGGGAAACACCATATATTTT	CASSSTDRGGNTIYF
.	.	TRBJ1-3	TRBV3-1/TRBV3-2	TGTGCCAGCAGCCAAGTTCAGTCTGGAAACACCATATATTTT	CASSQVQSGNTIYF
TRBD1	.	TRBJ2-7	TRBV7-9	TGTGCCAGCAGCTTAGGTACAGGGGGCGTGTACGAGCAGTACTTC	CASSLGTGGVYEQYF
TRBD2	.	TRBJ2-7	TRBV7-2	TGTGCCAGCAGCTCCACAACTGGACTAGCGGGAGGCGAGCAGTACTTC	CASSSTTGLAGGEQYF